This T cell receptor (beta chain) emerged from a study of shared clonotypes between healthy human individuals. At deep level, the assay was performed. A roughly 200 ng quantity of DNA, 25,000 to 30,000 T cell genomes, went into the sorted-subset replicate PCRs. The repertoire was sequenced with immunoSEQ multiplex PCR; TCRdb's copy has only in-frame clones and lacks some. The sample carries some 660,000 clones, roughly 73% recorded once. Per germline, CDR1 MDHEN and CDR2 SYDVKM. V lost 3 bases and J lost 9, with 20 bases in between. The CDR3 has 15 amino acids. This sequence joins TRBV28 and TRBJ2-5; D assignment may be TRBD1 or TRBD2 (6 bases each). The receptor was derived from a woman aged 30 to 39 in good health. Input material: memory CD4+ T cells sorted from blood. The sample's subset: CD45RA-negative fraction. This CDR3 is CASSFSVGGRGAQYF. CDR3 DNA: TGTGCCAGCAGTTTTTCAGTGGGCGGAAGGGGGGCCCAGTACTTC.